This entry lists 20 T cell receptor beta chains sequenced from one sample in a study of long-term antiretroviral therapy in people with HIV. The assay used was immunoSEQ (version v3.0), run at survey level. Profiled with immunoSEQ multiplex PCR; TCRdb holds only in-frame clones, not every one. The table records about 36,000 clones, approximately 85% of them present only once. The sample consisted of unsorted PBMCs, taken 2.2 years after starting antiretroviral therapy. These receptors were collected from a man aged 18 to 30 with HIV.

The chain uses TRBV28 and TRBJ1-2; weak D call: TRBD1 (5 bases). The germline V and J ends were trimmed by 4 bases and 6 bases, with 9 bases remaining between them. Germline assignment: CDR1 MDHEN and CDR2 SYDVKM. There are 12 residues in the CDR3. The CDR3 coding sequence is TGTGCCAGCAGTTCTCAGGGAAATGGCTACACCTTC. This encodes CASSSQGNGYTF.

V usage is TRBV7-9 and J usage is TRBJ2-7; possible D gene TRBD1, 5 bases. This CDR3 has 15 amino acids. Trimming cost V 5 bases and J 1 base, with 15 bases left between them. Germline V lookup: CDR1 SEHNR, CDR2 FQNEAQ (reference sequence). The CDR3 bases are TGTGCCAGCAGCCAAATAAGCAGGGTGTCCTACGAGCAGTACTTC. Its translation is CASSQISRVSYEQYF.

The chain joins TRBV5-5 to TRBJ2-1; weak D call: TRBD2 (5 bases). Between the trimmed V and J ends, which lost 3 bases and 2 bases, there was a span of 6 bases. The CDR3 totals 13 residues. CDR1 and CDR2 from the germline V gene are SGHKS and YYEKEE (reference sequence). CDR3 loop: CASSSGTYNEQFF. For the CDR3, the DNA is TGTGCCAGCAGCTCCGGGACCTACAATGAGCAGTTCTTC.

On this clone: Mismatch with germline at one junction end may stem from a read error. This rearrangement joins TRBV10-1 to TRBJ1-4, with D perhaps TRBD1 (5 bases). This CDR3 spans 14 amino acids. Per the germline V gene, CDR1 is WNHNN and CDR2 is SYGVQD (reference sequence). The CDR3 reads CASGDSSTNEKLFF. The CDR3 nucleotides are TGCGCCAGCGGTGACAGCTCAACTAATGAAAAACTGTTTTTT.

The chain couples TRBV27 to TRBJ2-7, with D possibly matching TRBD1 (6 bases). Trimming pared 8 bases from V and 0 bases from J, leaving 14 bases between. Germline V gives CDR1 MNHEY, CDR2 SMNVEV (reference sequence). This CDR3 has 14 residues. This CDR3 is CASLPDRSSYEQYF. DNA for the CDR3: TGTGCCAGCCTCCCCGACAGGAGCTCCTACGAGCAGTACTTC.

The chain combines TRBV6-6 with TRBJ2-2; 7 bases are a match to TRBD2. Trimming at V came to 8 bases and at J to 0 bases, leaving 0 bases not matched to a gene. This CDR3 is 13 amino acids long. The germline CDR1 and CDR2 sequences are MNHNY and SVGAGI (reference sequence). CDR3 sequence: CASGRANTGELFF. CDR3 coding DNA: TGTGCCAGCGGGAGGGCGAACACCGGGGAGCTGTTTTTT.

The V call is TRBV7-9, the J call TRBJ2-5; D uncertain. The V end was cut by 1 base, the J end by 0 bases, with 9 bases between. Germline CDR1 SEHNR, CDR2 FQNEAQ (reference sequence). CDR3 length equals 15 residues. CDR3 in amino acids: CASSLGAGYQETQYF. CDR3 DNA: TGTGCCAGCAGCTTAGGAGCAGGCTACCAAGAGACCCAGTACTTC.

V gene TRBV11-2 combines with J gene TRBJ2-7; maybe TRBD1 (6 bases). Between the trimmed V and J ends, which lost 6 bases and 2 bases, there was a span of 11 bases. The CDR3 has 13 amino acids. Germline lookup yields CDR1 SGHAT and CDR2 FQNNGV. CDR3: CASSLSGAYEQYF. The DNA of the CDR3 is TGTGCCAGCAGTTTATCAGGGGCCTACGAGCAGTACTTC.

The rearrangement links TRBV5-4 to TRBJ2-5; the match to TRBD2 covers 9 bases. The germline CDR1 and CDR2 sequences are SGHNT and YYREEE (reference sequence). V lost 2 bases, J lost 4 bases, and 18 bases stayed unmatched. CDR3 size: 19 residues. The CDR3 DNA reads TGTGCCAGCAGCTTAGGTCTACACGGGCGCGGGAGGGCCCGAGAGACCCAGTACTTC. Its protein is CASSLGLHGRGRARETQYF.

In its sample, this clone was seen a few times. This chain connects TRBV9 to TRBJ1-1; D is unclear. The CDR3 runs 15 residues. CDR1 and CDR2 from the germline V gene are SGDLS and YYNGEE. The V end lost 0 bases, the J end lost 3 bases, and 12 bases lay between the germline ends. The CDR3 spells CASSVDPRWDTEAFF. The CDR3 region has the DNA TGTGCCAGCAGCGTAGATCCCAGGTGGGACACTGAAGCTTTCTTT.

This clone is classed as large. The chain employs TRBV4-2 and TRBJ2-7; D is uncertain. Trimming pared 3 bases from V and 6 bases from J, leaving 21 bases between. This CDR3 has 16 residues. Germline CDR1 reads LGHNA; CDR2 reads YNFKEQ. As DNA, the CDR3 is TGTGCCAGCAGCCAGGGCTCCTTAGACCAGGACGGCGAGCAGTACTTC. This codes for CASSQGSLDQDGEQYF.

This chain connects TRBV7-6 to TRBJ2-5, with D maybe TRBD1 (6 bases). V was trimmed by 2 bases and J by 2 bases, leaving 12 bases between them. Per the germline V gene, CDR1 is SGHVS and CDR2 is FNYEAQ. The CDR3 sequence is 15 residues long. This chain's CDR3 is CASSLYWTEQETQYF. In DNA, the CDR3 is TGTGCCAGCAGCTTATACTGGACAGAACAAGAGACCCAGTACTTC.

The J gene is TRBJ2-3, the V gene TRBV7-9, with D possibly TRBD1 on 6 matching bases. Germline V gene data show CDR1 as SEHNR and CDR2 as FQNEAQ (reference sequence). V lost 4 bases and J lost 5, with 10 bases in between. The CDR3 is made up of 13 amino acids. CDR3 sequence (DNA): TGTGCCAGCAGCTCGATAGGGGGAGATACGCAGTATTTT. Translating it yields CASSSIGGDTQYF.

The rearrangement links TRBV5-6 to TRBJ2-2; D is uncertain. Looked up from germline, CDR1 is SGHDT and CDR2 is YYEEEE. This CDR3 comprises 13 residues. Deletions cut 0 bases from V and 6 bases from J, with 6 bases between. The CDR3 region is CASSLGTAGELFF. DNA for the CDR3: TGTGCCAGCAGCTTGGGCACCGCCGGGGAGCTGTTTTTT. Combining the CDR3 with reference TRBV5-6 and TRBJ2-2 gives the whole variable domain DAGVTQSPTHLIKTRGQQVTLRCSPKSGHDTVSWYQQALGQGPQFIFQYYEEEERQRGNFPDRFSGHQFPNYSSELNVNALLLGDSALYLCASSLGTAGELFFGEGSRLTVL.

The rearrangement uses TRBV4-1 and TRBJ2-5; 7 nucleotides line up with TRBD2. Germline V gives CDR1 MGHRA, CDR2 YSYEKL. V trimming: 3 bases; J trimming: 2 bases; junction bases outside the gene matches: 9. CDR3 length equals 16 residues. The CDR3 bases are TGCGCCAGCAGCCAGCCTAAAGCGGGGAAACAAGAGACCCAGTACTTC. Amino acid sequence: CASSQPKAGKQETQYF.

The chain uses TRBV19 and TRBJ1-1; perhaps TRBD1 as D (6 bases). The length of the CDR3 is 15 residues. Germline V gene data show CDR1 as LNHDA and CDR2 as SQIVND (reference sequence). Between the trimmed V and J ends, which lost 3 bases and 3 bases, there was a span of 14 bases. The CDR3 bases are TGTGCCAGTAGTATCGGAGACAGGCTGGACACTGAAGCTTTCTTT. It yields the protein CASSIGDRLDTEAFF.

The CDR3 DNA sequence: TGTGCCTGGAGTGCCGGGACTAGCGGAGAGACCCAGTACTTC. Translated, it gives CAWSAGTSGETQYF. The chain recombines TRBV30 with TRBJ2-5; TRBD2 aligns across 11 bases. This CDR3 region has 14 residues. Germline CDR1 GTSNPN, CDR2 SVGIG (reference sequence). V dropped 1 base and J dropped 4; count of bases not matched to a gene: 2.

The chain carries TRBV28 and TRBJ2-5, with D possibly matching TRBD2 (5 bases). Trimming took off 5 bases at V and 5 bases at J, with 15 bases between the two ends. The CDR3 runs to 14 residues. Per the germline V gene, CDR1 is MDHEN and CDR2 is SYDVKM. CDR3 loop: CASSPRALEETQYF. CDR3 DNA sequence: TGTGCCAGCAGTCCGAGGGCCCTGGAGGAGACCCAGTACTTC.

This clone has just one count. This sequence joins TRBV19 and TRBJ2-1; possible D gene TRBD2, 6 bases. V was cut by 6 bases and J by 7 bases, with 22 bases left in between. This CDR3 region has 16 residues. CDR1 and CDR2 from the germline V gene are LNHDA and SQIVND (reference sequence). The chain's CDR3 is CASRSASAGFGNEQFF. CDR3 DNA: TGTGCCAGTAGGAGCGCTAGCGCCGGGTTCGGGAATGAGCAGTTCTTC.

The CDR3 DNA follows: TGTGCCAGCACCTCCTCGGCCTCGGGCTATGGCTACACCTTC. Amino acids: CASTSSASGYGYTF. The chain couples TRBV28 to TRBJ1-2; D is ambiguous. The CDR3 runs 14 residues. Germline V lookup: CDR1 MDHEN, CDR2 SYDVKM. Trimming cost V 7 bases and J 4 bases, with 16 bases left between them.